The source of this T cell receptor beta chain is a study of blood T cell repertoires in COVID-19. How the authors handled the data: Reference gene primers were amplified, and this amplification served to estimate nucleated cell counts. The repertoire was sequenced with immunoSEQ multiplex PCR; TCRdb's copy has only in-frame clones and lacks some. The V and J calls and clone size come from that table; D and trimming were worked out from the DNA. The data show about 350,000 clones, roughly nine tenths seen once. The sequence was obtained from a woman aged 55-75 years with COVID-19, enrolled during active disease. Sample: peripheral blood.

As DNA, the CDR3 is TGTGCCAGCAGCCGATTCGGAGGCACTGAAGCTTTCTTT. It specifies CASSRFGGTEAFF. V is TRBV7-2 and J is TRBJ1-1; no definite D call. CDR1 is SGHTA, CDR2 FQGNSA, per germline. CDR3 length equals 13 residues. The V end was cut by 5 bases, the J end by 4 bases, with 11 bases between.